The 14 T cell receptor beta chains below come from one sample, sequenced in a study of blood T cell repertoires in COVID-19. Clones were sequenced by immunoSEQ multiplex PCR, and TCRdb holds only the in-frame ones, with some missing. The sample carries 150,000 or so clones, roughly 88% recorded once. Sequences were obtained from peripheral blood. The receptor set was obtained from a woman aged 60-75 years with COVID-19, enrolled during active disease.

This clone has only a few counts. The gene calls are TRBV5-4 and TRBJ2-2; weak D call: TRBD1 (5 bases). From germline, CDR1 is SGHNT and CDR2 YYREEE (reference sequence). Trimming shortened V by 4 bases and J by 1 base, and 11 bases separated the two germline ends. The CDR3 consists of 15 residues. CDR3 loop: CASSPLRENTGELFF. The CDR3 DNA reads TGTGCCAGCAGCCCCCTCAGGGAGAACACCGGGGAGCTGTTTTTT.

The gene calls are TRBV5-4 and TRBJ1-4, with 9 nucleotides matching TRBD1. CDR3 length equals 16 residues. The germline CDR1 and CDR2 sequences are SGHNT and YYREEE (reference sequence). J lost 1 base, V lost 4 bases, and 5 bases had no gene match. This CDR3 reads CASSLGQGGTNEKLFF. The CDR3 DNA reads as TGTGCCAGCAGCCTGGGACAGGGAGGAACTAATGAAAAACTGTTTTTT. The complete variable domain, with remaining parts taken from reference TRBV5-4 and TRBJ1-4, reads ETGVTQSPTHLIKTRGQQVTLRCSSQSGHNTVSWYQQALGQGPQFIFQYYREEENGRGNFPPRFSGLQFPNYSSELNVNALELDDSALYLCASSLGQGGTNEKLFFGSGTQLSVL.

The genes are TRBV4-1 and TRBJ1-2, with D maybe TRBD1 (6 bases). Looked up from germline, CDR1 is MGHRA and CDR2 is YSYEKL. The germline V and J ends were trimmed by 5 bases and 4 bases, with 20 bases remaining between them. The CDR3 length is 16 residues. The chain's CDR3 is CASSVYPGQAVYGYTF. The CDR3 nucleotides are TGCGCCAGCAGCGTGTACCCGGGACAAGCGGTCTATGGCTACACCTTC.

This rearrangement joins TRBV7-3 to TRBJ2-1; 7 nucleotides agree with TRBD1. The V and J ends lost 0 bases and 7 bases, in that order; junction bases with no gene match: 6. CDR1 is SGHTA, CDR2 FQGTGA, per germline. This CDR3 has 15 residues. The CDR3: CASSLTGDSQNEQFF. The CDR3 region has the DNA TGTGCCAGCAGCTTAACGGGGGACAGCCAAAATGAGCAGTTCTTC.

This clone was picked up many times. CDR3 coding DNA: TGTGCCAGCAGCTTGTGGGGACGAGCGGGGGGAACCGGGGAGCTGTTTTTT. It specifies CASSLWGRAGGTGELFF. The genes are TRBV5-4 and TRBJ2-2; 9 nucleotides agree with TRBD2. Germline V lookup: CDR1 SGHNT, CDR2 YYREEE (reference sequence). J gave up 5 bases and V 1 base, and 9 bases lay outside the gene matches. The CDR3 is 17 residues long.

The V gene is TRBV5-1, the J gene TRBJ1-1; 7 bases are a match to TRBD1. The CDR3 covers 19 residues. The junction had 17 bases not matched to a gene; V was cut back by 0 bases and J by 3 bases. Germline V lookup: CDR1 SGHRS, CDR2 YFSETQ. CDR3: CASSLGSGGNVGTDTEAFF. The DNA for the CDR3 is TGCGCCAGCAGCTTGGGGTCAGGGGGAAACGTCGGAACCGACACTGAAGCTTTCTTT.

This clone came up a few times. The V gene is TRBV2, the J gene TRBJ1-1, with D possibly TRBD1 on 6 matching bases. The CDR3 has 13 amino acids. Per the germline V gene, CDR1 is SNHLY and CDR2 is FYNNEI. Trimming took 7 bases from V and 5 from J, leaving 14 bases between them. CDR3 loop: CASKERTVTEAFF. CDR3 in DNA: TGTGCCAGCAAGGAGCGGACAGTGACTGAAGCTTTCTTT.

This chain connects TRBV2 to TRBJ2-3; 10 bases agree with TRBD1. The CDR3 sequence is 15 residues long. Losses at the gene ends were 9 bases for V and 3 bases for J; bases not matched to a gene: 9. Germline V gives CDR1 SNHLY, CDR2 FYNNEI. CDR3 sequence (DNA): TGTGCCAGGGAGCCCCGGGACAGGGGAACAGATACGCAGTATTTT. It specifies CAREPRDRGTDTQYF.

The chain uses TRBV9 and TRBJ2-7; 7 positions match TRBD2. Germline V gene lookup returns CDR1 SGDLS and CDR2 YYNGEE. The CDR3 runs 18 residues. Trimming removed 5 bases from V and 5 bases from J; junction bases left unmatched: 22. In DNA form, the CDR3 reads TGTGCCAGCAGTCCGGAGGTCACAGCGGGGTCATTCCCCCACGAGCAGTACTTC. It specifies CASSPEVTAGSFPHEQYF. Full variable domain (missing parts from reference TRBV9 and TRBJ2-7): DSGVTQTPKHLITATGQRVTLRCSPRSGDLSVYWYQQSLDQGLQFLIQYYNGEERAKGNILERFSAQQFPDLHSELNLSSLELGDSALYFCASSPEVTAGSFPHEQYFGPGTRLTVT.

CDR3 loop: CASSVNPGGHHNEQFF. The CDR3 bases are TGCGCCAGCAGCGTTAACCCAGGGGGGCACCACAATGAGCAGTTCTTC. The chain recombines TRBV5-1 with TRBJ2-1; possible D gene TRBD1, 7 bases. The CDR3 length is 16 residues. Germline V gives CDR1 SGHRS, CDR2 YFSETQ. The V end lost 4 bases, the J end lost 5 bases, and 19 bases lay between the germline ends.

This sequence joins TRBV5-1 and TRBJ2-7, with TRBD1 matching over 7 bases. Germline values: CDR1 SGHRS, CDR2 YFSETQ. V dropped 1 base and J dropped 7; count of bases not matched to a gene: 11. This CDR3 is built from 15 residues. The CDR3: CASSLRGQTPREQYF. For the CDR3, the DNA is TGCGCCAGCAGCTTGCGGGGACAGACCCCCCGTGAGCAGTACTTC. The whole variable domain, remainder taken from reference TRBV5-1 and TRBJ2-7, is KAGVTQTPRYLIKTRGQQVTLSCSPISGHRSVSWYQQTPGQGLQFLFEYFSETQRNKGNFPGRFSGRQFSNSRSEMNVSTLELGDSALYLCASSLRGQTPREQYFGPGTRLTVT.

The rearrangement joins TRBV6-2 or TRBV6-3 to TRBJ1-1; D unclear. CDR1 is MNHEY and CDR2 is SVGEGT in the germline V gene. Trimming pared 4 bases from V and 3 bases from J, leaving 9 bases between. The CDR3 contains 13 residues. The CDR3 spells CASSSQAYTEAFF. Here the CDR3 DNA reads TGTGCCAGCAGTTCTCAGGCTTACACTGAAGCTTTCTTT.

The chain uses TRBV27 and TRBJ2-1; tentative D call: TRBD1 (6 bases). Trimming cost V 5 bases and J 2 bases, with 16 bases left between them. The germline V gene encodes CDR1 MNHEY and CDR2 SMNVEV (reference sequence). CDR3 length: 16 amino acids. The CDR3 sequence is CASSPGTRGTYNEQFF. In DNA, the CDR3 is TGTGCCAGCAGTCCCGGGACAAGGGGAACCTACAATGAGCAGTTCTTC.

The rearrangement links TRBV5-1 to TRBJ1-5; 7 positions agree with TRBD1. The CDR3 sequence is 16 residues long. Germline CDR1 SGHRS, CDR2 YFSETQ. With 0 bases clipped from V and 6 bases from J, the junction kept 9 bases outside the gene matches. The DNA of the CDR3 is TGCGCCAGCAGCTTGGGCGAGACAGGGCAAGGTCAGCCCCAGCATTTT. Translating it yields CASSLGETGQGQPQHF.